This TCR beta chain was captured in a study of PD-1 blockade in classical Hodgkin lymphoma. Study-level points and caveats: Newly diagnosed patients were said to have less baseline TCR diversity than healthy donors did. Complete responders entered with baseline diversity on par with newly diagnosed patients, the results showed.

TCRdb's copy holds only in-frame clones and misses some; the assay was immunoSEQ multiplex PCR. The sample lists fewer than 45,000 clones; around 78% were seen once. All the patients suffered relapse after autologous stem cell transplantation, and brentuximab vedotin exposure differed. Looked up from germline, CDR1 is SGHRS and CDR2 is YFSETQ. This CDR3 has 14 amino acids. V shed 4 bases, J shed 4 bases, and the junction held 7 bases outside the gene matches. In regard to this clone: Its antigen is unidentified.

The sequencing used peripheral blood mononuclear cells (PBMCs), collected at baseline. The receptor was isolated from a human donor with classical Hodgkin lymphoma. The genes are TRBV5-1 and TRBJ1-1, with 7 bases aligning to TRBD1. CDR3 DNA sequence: TGCGCCAGCAGCCAGCAGGGGGTGGGCACTGAAGCTTTCTTT. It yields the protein CASSQQGVGTEAFF.